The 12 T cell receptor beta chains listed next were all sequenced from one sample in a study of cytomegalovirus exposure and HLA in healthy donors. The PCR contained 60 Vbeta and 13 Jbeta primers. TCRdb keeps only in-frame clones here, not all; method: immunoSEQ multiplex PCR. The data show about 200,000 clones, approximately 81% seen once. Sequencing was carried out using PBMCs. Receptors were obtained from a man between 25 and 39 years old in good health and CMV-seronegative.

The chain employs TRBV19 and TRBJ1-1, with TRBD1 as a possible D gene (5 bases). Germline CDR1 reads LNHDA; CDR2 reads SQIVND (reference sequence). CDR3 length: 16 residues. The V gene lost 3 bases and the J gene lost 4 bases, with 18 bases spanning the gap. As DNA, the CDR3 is TGTGCCAGTAGTATCGGCGCAGGGTTTAGGGCCACTGAAGCTTTCTTT. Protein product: CASSIGAGFRATEAFF.

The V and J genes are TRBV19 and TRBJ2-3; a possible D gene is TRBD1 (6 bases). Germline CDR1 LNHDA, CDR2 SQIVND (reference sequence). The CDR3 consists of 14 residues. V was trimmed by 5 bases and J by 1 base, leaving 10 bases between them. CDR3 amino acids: CASSEAGGTDTQYF. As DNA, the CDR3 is TGTGCCAGTAGTGAGGCAGGGGGCACAGATACGCAGTATTTT.

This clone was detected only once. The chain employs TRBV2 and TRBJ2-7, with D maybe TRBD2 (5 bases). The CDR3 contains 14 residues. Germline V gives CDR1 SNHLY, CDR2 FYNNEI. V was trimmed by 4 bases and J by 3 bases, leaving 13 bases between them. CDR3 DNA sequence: TGTGCCAGCAGTGCTGCTGACTACGACTACGAGCAGTACTTC. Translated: CASSAADYDYEQYF.

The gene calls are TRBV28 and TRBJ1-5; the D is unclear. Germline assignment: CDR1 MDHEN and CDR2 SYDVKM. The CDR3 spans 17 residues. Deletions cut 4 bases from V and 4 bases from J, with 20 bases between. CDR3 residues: CASSSLATGKRNQPQHF. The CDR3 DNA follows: TGTGCCAGCAGTTCCCTAGCTACGGGAAAAAGGAATCAGCCCCAGCATTTT.

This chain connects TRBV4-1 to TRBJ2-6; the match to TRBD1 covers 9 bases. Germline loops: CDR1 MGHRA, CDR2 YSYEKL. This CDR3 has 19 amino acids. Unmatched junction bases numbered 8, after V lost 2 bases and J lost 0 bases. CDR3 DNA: TGCGCCAGCAGCCAATTTGAGACGGGACAGGGCTCTGGGGCCAACGTCCTGACTTTC. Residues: CASSQFETGQGSGANVLTF.

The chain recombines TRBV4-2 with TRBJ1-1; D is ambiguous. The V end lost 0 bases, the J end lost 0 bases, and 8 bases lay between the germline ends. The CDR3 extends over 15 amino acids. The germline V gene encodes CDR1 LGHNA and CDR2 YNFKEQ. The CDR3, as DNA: TGTGCCAGCAGCCAAGAGGCCGGGGTGAACACTGAAGCTTTCTTT. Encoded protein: CASSQEAGVNTEAFF.

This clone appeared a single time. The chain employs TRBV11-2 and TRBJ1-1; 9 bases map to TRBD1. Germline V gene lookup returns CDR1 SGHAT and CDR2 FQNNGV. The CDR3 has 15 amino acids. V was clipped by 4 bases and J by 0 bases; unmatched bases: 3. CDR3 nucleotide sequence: TGTGCCAGCAGCTATGGGACAGGGCTGAACACTGAAGCTTTCTTT. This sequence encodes CASSYGTGLNTEAFF.

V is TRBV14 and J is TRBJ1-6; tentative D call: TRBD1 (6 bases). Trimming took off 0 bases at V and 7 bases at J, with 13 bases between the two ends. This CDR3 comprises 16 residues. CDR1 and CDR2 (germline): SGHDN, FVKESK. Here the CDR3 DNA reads TGTGCCAGCAGCCAAGATTTTGGACAGTGGAATTCACCCCTCCACTTT. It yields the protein CASSQDFGQWNSPLHF.

The CDR3 reads CASSPEVASGYTF. The CDR3 DNA sequence: TGTGCCAGCAGTCCGGAGGTCGCCAGCGGCTACACCTTC. This chain links TRBV2 with TRBJ1-2; D gene uncertain. The CDR3 length is 13 residues. Germline V gives CDR1 SNHLY, CDR2 FYNNEI. Trimming stripped 5 bases from V and 8 bases from J, with 15 bases between.

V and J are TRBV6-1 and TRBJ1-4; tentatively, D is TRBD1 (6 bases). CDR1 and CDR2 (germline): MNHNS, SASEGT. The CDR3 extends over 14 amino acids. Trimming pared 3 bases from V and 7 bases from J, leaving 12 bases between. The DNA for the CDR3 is TGTGCCAGCAGTGATACAGGGATGCGTGAAAAACTGTTTTTT. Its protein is CASSDTGMREKLFF.

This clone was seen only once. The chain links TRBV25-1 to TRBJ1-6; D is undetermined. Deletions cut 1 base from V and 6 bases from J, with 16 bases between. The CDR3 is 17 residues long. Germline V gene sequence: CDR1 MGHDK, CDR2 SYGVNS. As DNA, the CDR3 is TGTGCCAGCAGTGAATTCCAGCTCGGGTATAGTAATTCACCCCTCCACTTT. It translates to CASSEFQLGYSNSPLHF.

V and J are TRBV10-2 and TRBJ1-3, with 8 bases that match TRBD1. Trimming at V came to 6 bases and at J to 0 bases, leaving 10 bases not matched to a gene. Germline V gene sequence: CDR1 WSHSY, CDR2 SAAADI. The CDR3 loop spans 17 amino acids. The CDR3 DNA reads TGCGCCAGCAGAAACCGGACAGGGCCCCACTCTGGAAACACCATATATTTT. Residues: CASRNRTGPHSGNTIYF.